The rows below give T cell receptor beta chains drawn from one sample of a study of brain T cells in children with intractable seizures. This table comes from immunoSEQ multiplex PCR, and its TCRdb copy is limited to in-frame clones, with some not included. The sample carries 95,000 to 120,000 clones, approximately 94% recorded once. The source material was peripheral blood, sampled at surgery. These receptors were obtained from a boy younger than two with hemimegalencephaly and intractable seizures. CDR3s include the opening cysteine and the closing phenylalanine or tryptophan. A D gene is named only where the DNA matches it firmly. Size values are once, few and many counts, or a class for expanded clones, and some rows have none.

j_call: TRBJ1-1
d_call: -
clone_size: -
v_call: TRBV5-4
cdr3_aa: CASSPSRLVQEAFF
cdr3_nt: TGTGCCAGCAGCCCCTCGAGGCTAGTACAAGAAGCTTTCTTT

j_call: TRBJ1-1
d_call: -
clone_size: -
v_call: TRBV20-1
cdr3_aa: CSARAWAEAFF
cdr3_nt: TGCAGTGCTAGAGCTTGGGCAGAAGCTTTCTTT

j_call: TRBJ2-7
d_call: TRBD2
clone_size: -
v_call: TRBV4-1
cdr3_aa: CASSQLAGYEQYF
cdr3_nt: TGCGCCAGCAGCCAATTAGCGGGGTACGAGCAGTACTTC

j_call: TRBJ1-6
d_call: TRBD1
clone_size: few
v_call: TRBV19
cdr3_aa: CASSTTGAGGALHF
cdr3_nt: TGTGCCAGTAGTACGACAGGGGCAGGGGGGGCCCTCCACTTT

j_call: TRBJ2-5
d_call: -
clone_size: -
v_call: TRBV7-9
cdr3_aa: CASSRMALGYQETQYF
cdr3_nt: TGTGCCAGCAGCCGAATGGCCCTCGGGTACCAAGAGACCCAGTACTTC

j_call: TRBJ1-2
d_call: TRBD1
clone_size: -
v_call: TRBV6-6
cdr3_aa: CASSPKQGEYGYTF
cdr3_nt: TGTGCCAGCAGTCCCAAACAGGGGGAATATGGCTACACCTTC

j_call: TRBJ2-6
d_call: TRBD1
clone_size: -
v_call: TRBV9
cdr3_aa: CASSSRTGGIGANVLTF
cdr3_nt: TGTGCCAGCAGCTCACGGACAGGGGGTATTGGGGCCAACGTCCTGACTTTC

j_call: TRBJ2-7
d_call: TRBD1
clone_size: -
v_call: TRBV4-3
cdr3_aa: CASSQFGDSSYEQYF
cdr3_nt: TGCGCCAGCAGCCAATTTGGGGACAGTAGCTACGAGCAGTACTTC

j_call: TRBJ2-2
d_call: -
clone_size: -
v_call: TRBV6-6
cdr3_aa: CASSYPRGASGELFF
cdr3_nt: TGTGCCAGCAGTTACCCCCGTGGGGCCTCCGGGGAGCTGTTTTTT

j_call: TRBJ2-3
d_call: -
clone_size: once
v_call: TRBV14
cdr3_aa: CASSQADTQYF
cdr3_nt: TGTGCCAGCAGCCAAGCAGATACGCAGTATTTT

j_call: TRBJ2-7
d_call: -
clone_size: once
v_call: TRBV5-5
cdr3_aa: CASSPGHFTSYEQYF
cdr3_nt: TGTGCCAGCAGCCCGGGACACTTCACCTCCTACGAGCAGTACTTC

j_call: TRBJ1-1
d_call: -
clone_size: -
v_call: TRBV9
cdr3_aa: CASSVGGVANTEAFF
cdr3_nt: TGTGCCAGCAGCGTAGGTGGGGTGGCGAACACTGAAGCTTTCTTT

j_call: TRBJ1-5
d_call: TRBD1
clone_size: few
v_call: TRBV7-9
cdr3_aa: CASSLGKGAYQPQHF
cdr3_nt: TGTGCCAGCAGCTTAGGAAAGGGGGCCTATCAGCCCCAGCATTTT

j_call: TRBJ1-1
d_call: TRBD1
clone_size: -
v_call: TRBV10-3
cdr3_aa: CAISDPTGGAFF
cdr3_nt: TGTGCCATCAGTGACCCGACAGGGGGAGCTTTCTTT

j_call: TRBJ2-7
d_call: TRBD2
clone_size: -
v_call: TRBV3-1/TRBV3-2
cdr3_aa: CASSQEFDKLAGKGTPYEQYF
cdr3_nt: TGTGCCAGCAGCCAAGAATTCGATAAGCTAGCGGGAAAAGGGACACCCTACGAGCAGTACTTC

j_call: TRBJ2-5
d_call: -
clone_size: -
v_call: TRBV5-1
cdr3_aa: CASSLVTFQETQYF
cdr3_nt: TGCGCCAGCAGCTTGGTCACGTTCCAAGAGACCCAGTACTTC

j_call: TRBJ1-1
d_call: TRBD1
clone_size: -
v_call: TRBV19
cdr3_aa: CASSTHGQGAEAFF
cdr3_nt: TGTGCCAGTAGTACCCACGGACAGGGGGCTGAAGCTTTCTTT

j_call: TRBJ2-4
d_call: -
clone_size: -
v_call: TRBV12-3/TRBV12-4
cdr3_aa: CASSSFKNIQYF
cdr3_nt: TGTGCCAGCAGTTCCTTTAAAAACATTCAGTACTTC

j_call: TRBJ1-5
d_call: -
clone_size: -
v_call: TRBV19
cdr3_aa: CASSIRGAGNQPQHF
cdr3_nt: TGTGCCAGTAGTATTAGGGGGGCAGGCAATCAGCCCCAGCATTTT

j_call: TRBJ2-2
d_call: TRBD2
clone_size: -
v_call: TRBV7-3
cdr3_aa: CASSLALLAESTGELFF
cdr3_nt: TGTGCCAGCAGCCTCGCCCTACTAGCGGAATCCACCGGGGAGCTGTTTTTT

j_call: TRBJ1-2
d_call: TRBD1
clone_size: once
v_call: TRBV29-1
cdr3_aa: CSGAGTGDTGYTF
cdr3_nt: TGCAGCGGAGCCGGGACAGGGGATACTGGCTACACCTTC

j_call: TRBJ1-4
d_call: -
clone_size: -
v_call: TRBV29-1
cdr3_aa: CSVALGKRDEKLFF
cdr3_nt: TGCAGCGTCGCCCTCGGGAAGCGGGATGAAAAACTGTTTTTT